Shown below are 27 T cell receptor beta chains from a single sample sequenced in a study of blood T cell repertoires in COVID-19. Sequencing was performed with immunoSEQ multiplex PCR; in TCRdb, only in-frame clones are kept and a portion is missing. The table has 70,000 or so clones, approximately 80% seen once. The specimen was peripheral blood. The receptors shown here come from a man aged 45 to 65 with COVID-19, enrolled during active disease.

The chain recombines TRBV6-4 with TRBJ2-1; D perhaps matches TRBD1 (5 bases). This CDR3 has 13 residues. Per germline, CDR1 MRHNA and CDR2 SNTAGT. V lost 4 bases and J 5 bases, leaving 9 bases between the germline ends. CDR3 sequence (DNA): TGTGCCAGCAGTGGACAGAAGAACAATGAGCAGTTCTTC. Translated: CASSGQKNNEQFF.

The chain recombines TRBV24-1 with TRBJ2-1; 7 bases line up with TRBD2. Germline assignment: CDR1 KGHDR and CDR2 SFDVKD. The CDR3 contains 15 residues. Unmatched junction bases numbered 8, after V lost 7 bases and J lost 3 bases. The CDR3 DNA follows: TGTGCCACCAGCAAGAAGGGCGGGAGCTACAATGAGCAGTTCTTC. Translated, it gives CATSKKGGSYNEQFF.

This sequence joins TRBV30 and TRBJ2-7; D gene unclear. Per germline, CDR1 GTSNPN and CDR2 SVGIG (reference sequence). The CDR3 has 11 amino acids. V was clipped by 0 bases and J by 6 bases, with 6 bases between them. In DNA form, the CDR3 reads TGTGCCTGGAGTGTACAGAGCGAGCAGTACTTC. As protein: CAWSVQSEQYF.

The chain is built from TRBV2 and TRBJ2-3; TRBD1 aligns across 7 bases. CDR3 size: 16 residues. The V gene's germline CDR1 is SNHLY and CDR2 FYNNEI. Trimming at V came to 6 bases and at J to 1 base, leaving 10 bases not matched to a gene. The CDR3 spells CASSLDRAEGTDTQYF. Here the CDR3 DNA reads TGTGCCAGCAGCTTAGACAGGGCTGAGGGCACAGATACGCAGTATTTT.

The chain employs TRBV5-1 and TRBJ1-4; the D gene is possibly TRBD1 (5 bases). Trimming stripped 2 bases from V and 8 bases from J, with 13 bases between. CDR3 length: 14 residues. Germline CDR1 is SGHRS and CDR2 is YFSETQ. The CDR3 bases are TGCGCCAGCAGCTTATCAGGGATAGGCGAAAAACTGTTTTTT. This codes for CASSLSGIGEKLFF.

The CDR3 bases are TGTGCCAGTAGTATAGCGGGAGCTAATGAGCAGTTCTTC. Its protein is CASSIAGANEQFF. The J gene is TRBJ2-1, the V gene TRBV19; a weak D match, TRBD2 (6 bases). The CDR3 totals 13 residues. CDR1 is LNHDA, CDR2 SQIVND, per germline (reference sequence). V gave up 1 base and J gave up 7 bases, with 8 bases separating them.

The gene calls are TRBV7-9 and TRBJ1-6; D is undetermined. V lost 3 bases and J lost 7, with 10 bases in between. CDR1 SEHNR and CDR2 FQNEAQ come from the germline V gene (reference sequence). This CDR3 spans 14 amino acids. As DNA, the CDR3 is TGTGCCAGCAGCTTGGATGGGGAGAATTCACCCCTCCACTTT. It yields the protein CASSLDGENSPLHF. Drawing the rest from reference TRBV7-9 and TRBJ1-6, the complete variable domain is DTGVSQNPRHKITKRGQNVTFRCDPISEHNRLYWYRQTLGQGPEFLTYFQNEAQLEKSRLLSDRFSAERPKGSFSTLEIQRTEQGDSAMYLCASSLDGENSPLHFGNGTRLTVT.

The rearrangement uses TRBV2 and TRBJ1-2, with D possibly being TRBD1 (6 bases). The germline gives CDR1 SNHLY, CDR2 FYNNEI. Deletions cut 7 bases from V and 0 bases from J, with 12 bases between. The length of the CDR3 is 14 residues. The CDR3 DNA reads TGTGCCAGCAAGAACAGGGAGACTAACTATGGCTACACCTTC. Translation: CASKNRETNYGYTF. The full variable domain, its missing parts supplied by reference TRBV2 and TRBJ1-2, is EPEVTQTPSHQVTQMGQEVILRCVPISNHLYFYWYRQILGQKVEFLVSFYNNEISEKSEIFDDQFSVERPDGSNFTLKIRSTKLEDSAMYFCASKNRETNYGYTFGSGTRLTVV.

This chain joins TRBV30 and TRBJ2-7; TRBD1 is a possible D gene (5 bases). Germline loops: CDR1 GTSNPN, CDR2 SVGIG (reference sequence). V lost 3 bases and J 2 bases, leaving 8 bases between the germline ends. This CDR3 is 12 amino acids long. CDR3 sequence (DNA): TGTGCCTGGAGCCGGACACCCTACGAGCAGTACTTC. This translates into CAWSRTPYEQYF.

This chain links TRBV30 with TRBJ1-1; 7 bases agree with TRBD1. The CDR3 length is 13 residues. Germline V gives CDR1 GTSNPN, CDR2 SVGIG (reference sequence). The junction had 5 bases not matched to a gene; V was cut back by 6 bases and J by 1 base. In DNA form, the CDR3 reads TGTGCCTGTCGAAAGGGGGCGAACACTGAAGCTTTCTTT. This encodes CACRKGANTEAFF.

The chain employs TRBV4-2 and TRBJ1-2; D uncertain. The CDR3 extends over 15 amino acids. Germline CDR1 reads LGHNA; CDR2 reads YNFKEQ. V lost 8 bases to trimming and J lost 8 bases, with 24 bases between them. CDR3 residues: CASEKSPQQGSGYTF. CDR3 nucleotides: TGTGCCAGCGAGAAATCCCCACAGCAAGGGAGCGGCTACACCTTC.

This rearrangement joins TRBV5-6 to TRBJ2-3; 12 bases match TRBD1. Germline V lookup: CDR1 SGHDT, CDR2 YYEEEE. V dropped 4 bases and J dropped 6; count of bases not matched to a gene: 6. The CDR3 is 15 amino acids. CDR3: CASSPRDRGPDTQYF. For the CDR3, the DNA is TGTGCCAGCAGCCCTAGGGACAGGGGGCCGGATACGCAGTATTTT.

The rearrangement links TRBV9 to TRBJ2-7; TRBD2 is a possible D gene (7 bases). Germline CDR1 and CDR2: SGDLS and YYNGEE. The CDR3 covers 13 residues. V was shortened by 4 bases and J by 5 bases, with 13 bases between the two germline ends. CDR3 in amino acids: CASSPGGYDEQYF. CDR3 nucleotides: TGTGCCAGCAGCCCGGGGGGCTATGACGAGCAGTACTTC. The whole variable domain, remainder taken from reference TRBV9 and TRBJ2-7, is DSGVTQTPKHLITATGQRVTLRCSPRSGDLSVYWYQQSLDQGLQFLIQYYNGEERAKGNILERFSAQQFPDLHSELNLSSLELGDSALYFCASSPGGYDEQYFGPGTRLTVT.

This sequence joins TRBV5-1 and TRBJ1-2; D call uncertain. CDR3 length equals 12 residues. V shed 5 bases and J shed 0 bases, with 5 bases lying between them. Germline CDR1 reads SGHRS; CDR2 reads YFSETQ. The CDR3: CASRTANYGYTF. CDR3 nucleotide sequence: TGCGCCAGCAGAACAGCTAACTATGGCTACACCTTC.

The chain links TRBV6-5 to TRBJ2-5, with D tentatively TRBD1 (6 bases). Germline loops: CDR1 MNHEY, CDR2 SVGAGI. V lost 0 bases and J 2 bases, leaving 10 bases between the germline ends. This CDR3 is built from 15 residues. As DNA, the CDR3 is TGTGCCAGCAGTTACTCGATACAGGGTCAAGAGACCCAGTACTTC. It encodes CASSYSIQGQETQYF.

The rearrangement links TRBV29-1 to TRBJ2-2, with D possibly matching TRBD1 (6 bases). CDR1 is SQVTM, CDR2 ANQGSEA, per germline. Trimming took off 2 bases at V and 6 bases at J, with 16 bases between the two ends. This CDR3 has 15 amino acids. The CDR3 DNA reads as TGCAGCGTTGAAAAAACGGGACAATGGGCCGGGGAGCTGTTTTTT. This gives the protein CSVEKTGQWAGELFF.

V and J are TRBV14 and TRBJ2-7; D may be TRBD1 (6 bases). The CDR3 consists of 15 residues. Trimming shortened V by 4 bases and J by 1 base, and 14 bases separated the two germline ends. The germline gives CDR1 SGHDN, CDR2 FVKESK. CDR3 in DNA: TGTGCCAGCAGCCGACAGGTTATTGGATCCTACGAGCAGTACTTC. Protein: CASSRQVIGSYEQYF.

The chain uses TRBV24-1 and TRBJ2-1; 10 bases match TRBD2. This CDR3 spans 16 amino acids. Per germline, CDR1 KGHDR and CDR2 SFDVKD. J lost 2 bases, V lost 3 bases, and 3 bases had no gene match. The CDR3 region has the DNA TGTGCCACCAGTGATGCCCTAGCGGGGGCCTACAATGAGCAGTTCTTC. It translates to CATSDALAGAYNEQFF.

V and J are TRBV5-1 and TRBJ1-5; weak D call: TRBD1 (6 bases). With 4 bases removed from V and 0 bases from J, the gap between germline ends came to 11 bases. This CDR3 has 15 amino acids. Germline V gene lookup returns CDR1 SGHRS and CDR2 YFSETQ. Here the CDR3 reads CASSVTGYSNQPQHF. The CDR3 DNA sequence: TGCGCCAGCAGCGTCACAGGGTATAGCAATCAGCCCCAGCATTTT.

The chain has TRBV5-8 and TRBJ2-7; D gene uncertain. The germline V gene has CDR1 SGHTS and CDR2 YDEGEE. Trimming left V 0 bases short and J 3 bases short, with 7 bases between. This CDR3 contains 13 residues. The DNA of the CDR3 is TGTGCCAGCAGCTTGGGGCTTAACTACGAGCAGTACTTC. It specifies CASSLGLNYEQYF.

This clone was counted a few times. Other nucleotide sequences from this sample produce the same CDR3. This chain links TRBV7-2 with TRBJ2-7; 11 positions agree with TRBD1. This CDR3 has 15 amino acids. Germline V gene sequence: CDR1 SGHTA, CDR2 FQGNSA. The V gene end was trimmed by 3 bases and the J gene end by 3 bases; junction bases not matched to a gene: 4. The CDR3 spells CASSFSGTGGYEQYF. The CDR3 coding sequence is TGTGCCAGCAGCTTCTCCGGGACAGGGGGCTACGAGCAGTACTTC.

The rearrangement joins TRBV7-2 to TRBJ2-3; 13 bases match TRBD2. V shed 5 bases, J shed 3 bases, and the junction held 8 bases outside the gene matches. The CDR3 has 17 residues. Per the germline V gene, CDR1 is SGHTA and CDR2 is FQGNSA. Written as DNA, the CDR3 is TGTGCCAGCAGCGCCCGACTAGCGGGAGGCCGTACAGATACGCAGTATTTT. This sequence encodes CASSARLAGGRTDTQYF.

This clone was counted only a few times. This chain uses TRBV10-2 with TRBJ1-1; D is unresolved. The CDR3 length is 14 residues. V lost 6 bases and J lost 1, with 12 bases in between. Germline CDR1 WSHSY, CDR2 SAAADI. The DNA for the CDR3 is TGCGCCAGCAGAGCGGGGTTCAGGAACACTGAAGCTTTCTTT. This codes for CASRAGFRNTEAFF.

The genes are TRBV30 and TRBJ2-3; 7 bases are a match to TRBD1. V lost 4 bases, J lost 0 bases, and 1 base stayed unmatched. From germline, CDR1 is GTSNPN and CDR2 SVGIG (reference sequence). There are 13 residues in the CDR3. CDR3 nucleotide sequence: TGTGCCTGGACGGGACAGAGCACAGATACGCAGTATTTT. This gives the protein CAWTGQSTDTQYF.

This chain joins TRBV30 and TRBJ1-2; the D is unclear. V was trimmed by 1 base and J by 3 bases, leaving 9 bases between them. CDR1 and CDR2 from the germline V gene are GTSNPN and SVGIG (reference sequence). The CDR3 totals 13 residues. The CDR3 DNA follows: TGTGCCTGGAGTGGTGGCGGAGACTATGGCTACACCTTC. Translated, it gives CAWSGGGDYGYTF.

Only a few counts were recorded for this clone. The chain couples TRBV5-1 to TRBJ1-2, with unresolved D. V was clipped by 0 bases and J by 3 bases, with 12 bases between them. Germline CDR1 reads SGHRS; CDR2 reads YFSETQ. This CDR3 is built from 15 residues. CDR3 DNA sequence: TGCGCCAGCAGCTTGGCTGTGTGGCAGGACTATGGCTACACCTTC. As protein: CASSLAVWQDYGYTF.

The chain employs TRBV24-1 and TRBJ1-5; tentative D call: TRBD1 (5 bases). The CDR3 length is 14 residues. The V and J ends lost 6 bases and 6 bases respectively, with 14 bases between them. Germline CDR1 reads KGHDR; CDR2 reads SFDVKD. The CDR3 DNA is TGTGCCACCAGTAAAAGGCAGGGCGGTCAGCCCCAGCATTTT. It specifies CATSKRQGGQPQHF.